This entry lists 28 T cell receptor beta chains sequenced from one sample in a study of blood T cell repertoires in COVID-19. Profiled with immunoSEQ multiplex PCR; TCRdb holds only in-frame clones, not every one. The sample shows 40,000 to 55,000 clones, 70% to 80% of them seen only once. The sequenced material came from PBMCs or T cells enriched from blood (not recorded which). Receptors originate from a woman aged 45-59 years with acute COVID-19.

The sample holds a few counts of this clone. The rearrangement uses TRBV6-1 and TRBJ2-7, with 9 bases fitting TRBD1. The CDR3 consists of 14 residues. V shed 3 bases and J 4 bases; nucleotides not matched to a gene: 4. In germline, CDR1 is MNHNS, CDR2 SASEGT. The CDR3 is CASSDPGQGYEQYF. CDR3 nucleotide sequence: TGTGCCAGCAGTGACCCGGGACAGGGTTACGAGCAGTACTTC.

The genes are TRBV5-1 and TRBJ2-5, with TRBD2 matching 7 bases. Germline CDR1 reads SGHRS; CDR2 reads YFSETQ. The V gene end was trimmed by 7 bases and the J gene end by 3 bases; junction bases not matched to a gene: 6. This CDR3 has 13 residues. The CDR3 here is CASLGGGEETQYF. The CDR3, as DNA: TGCGCCAGCCTTGGTGGGGGGGAAGAGACCCAGTACTTC.

This clone came up a few times. The V call is TRBV12-3 or TRBV12-4, the J call TRBJ1-5; the D gene is possibly TRBD1 (6 bases). Between the trimmed V and J ends, which lost 4 bases and 4 bases, there was a span of 8 bases. The CDR3 is 13 amino acids. CDR3 residues: CASSYRENQPQHF. Written as DNA, the CDR3 is TGTGCCAGCAGTTACAGGGAAAATCAGCCCCAGCATTTT.

The J gene is TRBJ1-2, the V gene TRBV2; the match to TRBD1 covers 7 bases. Looked up from germline, CDR1 is SNHLY and CDR2 is FYNNEI. Germline trimming cut 10 bases from V and 2 bases from J; bases unmatched to any gene: 7. The CDR3 has 13 residues. Here the CDR3 reads CATEKDRNYGYTF. The CDR3 nucleotides are TGTGCCACTGAAAAGGACAGGAACTATGGCTACACCTTC.

V gene TRBV5-6 combines with J gene TRBJ1-2, with TRBD1 matching 8 bases. The CDR3 covers 15 residues. After removal of 3 bases from V and 2 bases from J, the junction contained 6 bases not matched to a gene. Germline V lookup: CDR1 SGHDT, CDR2 YYEEEE. The CDR3 here is CASSSIGQGNYGYTF. The CDR3 bases are TGTGCCAGCAGCTCGATCGGACAGGGAAACTATGGCTACACCTTC.

V is TRBV28 and J is TRBJ1-3, with 7 bases that match TRBD1. The V gene end was trimmed by 5 bases and the J gene end by 4 bases; junction bases not matched to a gene: 8. CDR3 length equals 15 residues. CDR1 and CDR2 (germline): MDHEN, SYDVKM. The CDR3 region is CASSIGGLKGNTIYF. The CDR3 region has the DNA TGTGCCAGCAGTATAGGGGGCCTCAAAGGAAACACCATATATTTT.

DNA for the CDR3: TGCGCCAGCAGCTTGGGGAGGGCCGAAGAGACCCAGTACTTC. Protein: CASSLGRAEETQYF. The rearrangement links TRBV5-1 to TRBJ2-5; tentatively, D is TRBD2 (6 bases). The CDR3 is 14 amino acids. The V end lost 0 bases, the J end lost 3 bases, and 9 bases lay between the germline ends. Germline V CDR1 and CDR2: SGHRS, YFSETQ.

Here the CDR3 reads CASSLRLAGGSVETQYF. In DNA, the CDR3 is TGTGCCAGCAGCCTTAGACTAGCGGGGGGATCGGTGGAGACCCAGTACTTC. This chain uses TRBV11-3 with TRBJ2-5, with TRBD2 matching over 13 bases. Looked up from germline, CDR1 is SGHNT and CDR2 is YENEEA. Trimming at V came to 5 bases and at J to 5 bases, leaving 11 bases not matched to a gene. This CDR3 comprises 17 residues.

This clone was counted a few times. CDR3 DNA: TGTGCCAGCGGAAAAGGACAGCTTATTGAAGCTTTCTTT. This translates into CASGKGQLIEAFF. The chain recombines TRBV12-3 or TRBV12-4 with TRBJ1-1; the D gene is possibly TRBD1 (6 bases). The length of the CDR3 is 13 residues. Trimming took 8 bases from V and 7 from J, leaving 17 bases between them.

This rearrangement joins TRBV2 to TRBJ1-2, with 8 bases lining up with TRBD1. Germline CDR1 and CDR2: SNHLY and FYNNEI. This CDR3 is 15 amino acids long. V lost 6 bases and J lost 1; bases outside the gene matches: 7. The CDR3, as DNA: TGTGCCAGCAGGGGGACAGGTCGATTTAACTATGGCTACACCTTC. Translated, it gives CASRGTGRFNYGYTF. Together with reference TRBV2 and TRBJ1-2, the CDR3 gives the full variable domain: EPEVTQTPSHQVTQMGQEVILRCVPISNHLYFYWYRQILGQKVEFLVSFYNNEISEKSEIFDDQFSVERPDGSNFTLKIRSTKLEDSAMYFCASRGTGRFNYGYTFGSGTRLTVV.

The J gene is TRBJ1-1, the V gene TRBV5-1; perhaps TRBD1 as D (6 bases). V was trimmed by 1 base and J by 4 bases, leaving 8 bases between them. CDR3 length: 13 residues. Germline CDR1 is SGHRS and CDR2 is YFSETQ. This chain's CDR3 is CASSLKGGTEAFF. CDR3 nucleotides: TGCGCCAGCAGCTTGAAAGGGGGCACTGAAGCTTTCTTT.

The V gene is TRBV3-1 (or the pseudogene TRBV3-2), the J gene TRBJ2-7; D is possibly TRBD2 (5 bases). CDR3 length: 13 amino acids. From germline, CDR1 is LGHDT and CDR2 YNNKEL (reference sequence). V was clipped by 4 bases and J by 6 bases, with 13 bases between them. CDR3 DNA sequence: TGTGCCAGCAGCCTAGGACGGACTTCCGAGCAGTACTTC. This sequence encodes CASSLGRTSEQYF.

This rearrangement joins TRBV27 to TRBJ1-6; D may be TRBD1 (6 bases). The CDR3 is 15 amino acids. Trimming stripped 3 bases from V and 4 bases from J, with 10 bases between. The V gene's germline CDR1 is MNHEY and CDR2 SMNVEV (reference sequence). CDR3: CASSFRGAYNSPLHF. In nucleotides, the CDR3 is TGTGCCAGCAGTTTCAGGGGCGCTTATAATTCACCCCTCCACTTT.

The V call is TRBV6-5, the J call TRBJ2-7, with TRBD2 as a possible D gene (7 bases). The CDR3 is 15 residues long. V was trimmed by 2 bases and J by 2 bases, leaving 13 bases between them. CDR1 and CDR2 (germline): MNHEY, SVGAGI. CDR3 sequence (DNA): TGTGCCAGCAGTTACAGCGCGGGGGCAGCCTACGAGCAGTACTTC. As protein: CASSYSAGAAYEQYF.

The count of this clone is one. The J gene is TRBJ1-4, the V gene TRBV11-2; TRBD1 might be the D (5 bases). The CDR3 covers 18 residues. With 2 bases removed from V and 4 bases from J, the gap between germline ends came to 20 bases. Germline V lookup: CDR1 SGHAT, CDR2 FQNNGV. The CDR3 here is CASSLSGKAGLFNEKLFF. As DNA, the CDR3 is TGTGCCAGCAGCTTATCCGGGAAGGCGGGACTATTTAATGAAAAACTGTTTTTT.

CDR3 loop: CANRGGTNTGELFF. CDR3 DNA: TGTGCCAACCGCGGGGGGACGAACACCGGGGAGCTGTTTTTT. V and J are TRBV10-3 and TRBJ2-2, with TRBD2 matching over 8 bases. Germline lookup yields CDR1 ENHRY and CDR2 SYGVKD. Trimming removed 10 bases from V and 0 bases from J; junction bases left unmatched: 4. CDR3 length: 14 amino acids.

This clone was recorded a few times. The chain joins TRBV7-9 to TRBJ1-2, with D tentatively TRBD1 (6 bases). Germline CDR1 SEHNR, CDR2 FQNEAQ (reference sequence). Trimming removed 6 bases at V and 4 bases at J, with 12 bases between. The CDR3 runs to 13 residues. The CDR3 sequence is CASSDRTRYGYTF. The CDR3 DNA follows: TGTGCCAGCAGTGACAGGACCCGCTATGGCTACACCTTC.

The chain recombines TRBV6-5 with TRBJ1-2, with D maybe TRBD1 (5 bases). This CDR3 spans 15 amino acids. V lost 2 bases to trimming and J lost 13 bases, with 23 bases between them. Germline V gene sequence: CDR1 MNHEY, CDR2 SVGAGI. Here the CDR3 reads CASSYRGGDRPPGTF. The CDR3 DNA is TGTGCCAGCAGTTACCGGGGAGGGGATCGACCTCCGGGCACCTTC.

The V and J genes are TRBV7-3 and TRBJ2-2; 8 bases match TRBD1. Losses at the gene ends were 2 bases for V and 0 bases for J; bases not matched to a gene: 2. Per germline, CDR1 SGHTA and CDR2 FQGTGA. This CDR3 has 16 amino acids. CDR3 protein: CASSLGGQANTGELFF. In DNA, the CDR3 is TGTGCCAGCAGCTTAGGGGGACAGGCGAACACCGGGGAGCTGTTTTTT.

The chain combines TRBV7-8 with TRBJ1-2, with TRBD1 matching 7 bases. V gave up 0 bases and J gave up 4 bases; unmatched junction bases: 5. CDR3 length: 15 amino acids. CDR1 and CDR2 from the germline V gene are SGHVS and FQNEAQ. DNA for the CDR3: TGTGCCAGCAGCTTAGCGGTACGGGACAGCTATGGCTACACCTTC. This codes for CASSLAVRDSYGYTF. The full variable domain, with the rest looked up from reference TRBV7-8 and TRBJ1-2, is GAGVSQSPRYKVAKRGQDVALRCDPISGHVSLFWYQQALGQGPEFLTYFQNEAQLDKSGLPSDRFFAERPEGSVSTLKIQRTQQEDSAVYLCASSLAVRDSYGYTFGSGTRLTVV.

The genes are TRBV24-1 and TRBJ2-7; TRBD1 might be the D (5 bases). Trimming took off 9 bases at V and 5 bases at J, with 19 bases between the two ends. This CDR3 spans 14 amino acids. CDR1 is KGHDR and CDR2 is SFDVKD in the germline V gene. Here the CDR3 reads CATGQNGRPDEQYF. The CDR3 bases are TGTGCCACCGGACAAAACGGTCGTCCCGACGAGCAGTACTTC.

V and J are TRBV2 and TRBJ2-7; possible D gene TRBD1, 5 bases. Germline assignment: CDR1 SNHLY and CDR2 FYNNEI. V lost 6 bases, J lost 2 bases, and 11 bases lay in between. This CDR3 region has 13 residues. The CDR3 DNA is TGTGCCAGCAGAGCTGACAGTACCTACGAGCAGTACTTC. This encodes CASRADSTYEQYF.

V gene TRBV27 combines with J gene TRBJ2-7; 9 bases match TRBD2. The V segment lost 2 bases and the J segment 6 bases; nucleotides outside the gene matches: 5. CDR3 length: 14 amino acids. CDR1 is MNHEY, CDR2 SMNVEV, per germline (reference sequence). In nucleotides, the CDR3 is TGTGCCAGCAGTTTAAAGCGGGGGGTTGCCGAGCAGTACTTC. It codes for CASSLKRGVAEQYF.

The chain carries TRBV18 and TRBJ2-7, with D uncertain. Germline V gene sequence: CDR1 KGHSH, CDR2 LQKENI. The ends were cut back, 3 bases at V and 6 bases at J, with 9 bases in the middle. The CDR3 is 12 amino acids. For the CDR3, the DNA is TGTGCCAGCTCACCTAATCGGTTCGAGCAGTACTTC. Encoded protein: CASSPNRFEQYF.

V gene TRBV5-4 combines with J gene TRBJ1-1; 7 nucleotides agree with TRBD1. Germline CDR1 reads SGHNT; CDR2 reads YYREEE (reference sequence). The CDR3 contains 15 residues. V shed 2 bases and J 1 base; nucleotides not matched to a gene: 5. Here the CDR3 reads CASSFVDRANTEAFF. The CDR3 nucleotides read TGTGCCAGCAGCTTCGTCGACAGGGCGAACACTGAAGCTTTCTTT. Based on the CDR3 plus reference TRBV5-4 and TRBJ1-1, the full variable domain is ETGVTQSPTHLIKTRGQQVTLRCSSQSGHNTVSWYQQALGQGPQFIFQYYREEENGRGNFPPRFSGLQFPNYSSELNVNALELDDSALYLCASSFVDRANTEAFFGQGTRLTVV.

The rearrangement links TRBV7-6 to TRBJ2-7; D is undetermined. Trimming left V 1 base short and J 0 bases short, with 7 bases between. The germline CDR1 and CDR2 sequences are SGHVS and FNYEAQ. The length of the CDR3 is 14 residues. The CDR3 loop is CASSLDGSSYEQYF. The CDR3 DNA is TGTGCCAGCAGCTTAGACGGTAGCTCCTACGAGCAGTACTTC.

The V call is TRBV5-1, the J call TRBJ2-2, with 7 bases fitting TRBD2. This CDR3 comprises 16 residues. V gave up 1 base and J gave up 4 bases; unmatched junction bases: 7. CDR1 is SGHRS, CDR2 YFSETQ, per germline. The CDR3: CASSLSTSFSTGELFF. The CDR3 bases are TGCGCCAGCAGCTTGTCGACTAGCTTCTCCACCGGGGAGCTGTTTTTT.

The CDR3 reads CARDRGRCNEKLFF. In DNA, the CDR3 is TGTGCCAGGGACAGGGGGCGATGTAATGAAAAACTGTTTTTT. The rearrangement links TRBV6-5 to TRBJ1-4, with TRBD1 matching 11 bases. Germline CDR1 MNHEY, CDR2 SVGAGI. Losses at the gene ends were 9 bases for V and 4 bases for J; bases not matched to a gene: 4. The CDR3 has 14 residues.